Below are 17 T cell receptor beta chains sequenced from a single sample in a study of blood T cell repertoires in COVID-19. Repertoires were generated with immunoSEQ multiplex PCR, while TCRdb's copy carries only in-frame clones and drops some. The data show roughly 150,000 clones, roughly 78% seen once. The material sequenced was PBMCs or T cells enriched from blood (not recorded which). These receptors all stem from a woman in her 70s in a cohort exposed to, infected with or recovered from COVID-19 (not recorded which).

This chain links TRBV5-1 with TRBJ2-1, with 12 bases matching TRBD1. This CDR3 region has 15 residues. V shed 3 bases and J 10 bases; nucleotides not matched to a gene: 8. The germline gives CDR1 SGHRS, CDR2 YFSETQ. The CDR3 spells CASSWGQGALGEQFF. The CDR3 DNA reads TGCGCCAGCAGCTGGGGACAGGGGGCGCTGGGGGAGCAGTTCTTC.

V gene TRBV29-1 combines with J gene TRBJ2-1; D might be TRBD2 (5 bases). CDR1 is SQVTM and CDR2 is ANQGSEA in the germline V gene. Deletions cut 2 bases from V and 7 bases from J, with 9 bases between. The CDR3 has 12 residues. CDR3 loop: CSVELALNEQFF. The CDR3 region has the DNA TGCAGCGTTGAACTAGCCCTTAATGAGCAGTTCTTC.

This chain connects TRBV18 to TRBJ2-1, with 10 bases identical to TRBD1. With V trimmed by 0 bases and J by 9 bases, 11 bases remained unmatched. This CDR3 has 17 amino acids. Germline V gene lookup returns CDR1 KGHSH and CDR2 LQKENI. CDR3 sequence: CASSPPGQGSGRGEQFF. The DNA of the CDR3 is TGTGCCAGCTCACCACCGGGACAGGGGAGCGGGAGAGGTGAGCAGTTCTTC.

The rearrangement links TRBV6-1 to TRBJ1-2; 9 nucleotides agree with TRBD1. The CDR3 runs 15 residues. V lost 3 bases and J lost 1; bases outside the gene matches: 3. CDR1 is MNHNS, CDR2 SASEGT, per germline. The CDR3 is CASSDTGQGNYGYTF. The CDR3 bases are TGTGCCAGCAGTGATACGGGACAGGGTAACTATGGCTACACCTTC.

The chain carries TRBV27 and TRBJ1-6; 7 bases are shared with TRBD1. The junction had 4 bases not matched to a gene; V was cut back by 5 bases and J by 9 bases. The CDR3 runs to 13 residues. Per germline, CDR1 MNHEY and CDR2 SMNVEV (reference sequence). Written as DNA, the CDR3 is TGTGCCAGCAGTCCCCGACAGGGTTCACCCCTCCACTTT. Its protein is CASSPRQGSPLHF.

The rearrangement uses TRBV11-2 and TRBJ2-1, with 9 bases matching TRBD2. The CDR3 contains 15 residues. Looked up from germline, CDR1 is SGHAT and CDR2 is FQNNGV. Trimming removed 1 base from V and 6 bases from J; junction bases left unmatched: 4. The CDR3, as DNA: TGTGCCAGCAGCTTAGGGCTAGCGGGGCGCAATGAGCAGTTCTTC. Its translation: CASSLGLAGRNEQFF.

This chain connects TRBV30 to TRBJ1-4, with 8 bases that match TRBD1. The CDR3 covers 12 residues. With 2 bases clipped from V and 10 bases from J, the junction kept 3 bases outside the gene matches. CDR1 is GTSNPN and CDR2 is SVGIG in the germline V gene (reference sequence). The CDR3 loop reads CAWSQGAGKLFF. In DNA, the CDR3 is TGTGCCTGGAGTCAGGGGGCTGGAAAACTGTTTTTT.

This clone showed up just a few times. This same CDR3 is encoded by further DNA sequences in the sample. This chain joins TRBV7-2 and TRBJ2-7; 7 positions agree with TRBD2. The CDR3 runs 14 residues. Germline V lookup: CDR1 SGHTA, CDR2 FQGNSA. The junction had 5 bases not matched to a gene; V was cut back by 4 bases and J by 2 bases. The CDR3: CASSSGLAAYEQYF. The CDR3 DNA reads TGTGCCAGCAGCTCCGGTCTAGCGGCCTACGAGCAGTACTTC.

The V gene is TRBV24-1, the J gene TRBJ2-2; D is possibly TRBD1 (5 bases). V shed 4 bases and J shed 3 bases, with 14 bases lying between them. CDR3 length equals 16 residues. The germline V gene has CDR1 KGHDR and CDR2 SFDVKD. Written as DNA, the CDR3 is TGTGCCACCAGTGAGCCCTCGACAGAGCACACCGGGGAGCTGTTTTTT. Translation: CATSEPSTEHTGELFF.

J is TRBJ2-1 and V is TRBV28; the match to TRBD2 covers 11 bases. V was clipped by 1 base and J by 8 bases; unmatched bases: 4. The length of the CDR3 is 15 residues. From germline, CDR1 is MDHEN and CDR2 SYDVKM. The CDR3 DNA follows: TGTGCCAGCAGTTTATCTAGCGGGAGGATCGATGAGCAGTTCTTC. Its translation: CASSLSSGRIDEQFF. Filled out from reference TRBV28 and TRBJ2-1, the complete variable domain reads DVKVTQSSRYLVKRTGEKVFLECVQDMDHENMFWYRQDPGLGLRLIYFSYDVKMKEKGDIPEGYSVSREKKERFSLILESASTNQTSMYLCASSLSSGRIDEQFFGPGTRLTVL.

The J gene is TRBJ2-5, the V gene TRBV11-2, with D perhaps matching TRBD2 (6 bases). The CDR3 consists of 16 residues. Germline CDR1 is SGHAT and CDR2 is FQNNGV. V was shortened by 0 bases and J by 2 bases, with 13 bases between the two germline ends. The CDR3 DNA is TGTGCCAGCAGCTTAGAGGGCCTAGCGACACAAGAGACCCAGTACTTC. This gives the protein CASSLEGLATQETQYF.

CDR3 amino acids: CASRTASYEQYF. As DNA, the CDR3 is TGTGCCAGCAGAACAGCCTCCTACGAGCAGTACTTC. The gene calls are TRBV2 and TRBJ2-7, with D unclear. There are 12 residues in the CDR3. V gave up 6 bases and J gave up 0 bases, with 6 bases separating them. Germline lookup yields CDR1 SNHLY and CDR2 FYNNEI.

The genes are TRBV18 and TRBJ2-7, with a tentative D call TRBD1 (6 bases). Per the germline V gene, CDR1 is KGHSH and CDR2 is LQKENI. This CDR3 region has 13 residues. V lost 4 bases and J lost 6, with 13 bases in between. CDR3 DNA: TGTGCCAGCTCACTCGTACAGGGCGGCGAGCAGTACTTC. It encodes CASSLVQGGEQYF.

The chain combines TRBV18 with TRBJ1-3, with no clear D. Per germline, CDR1 KGHSH and CDR2 LQKENI. Trimming pared 3 bases from V and 0 bases from J, leaving 15 bases between. This CDR3 has 17 amino acids. As DNA, the CDR3 is TGTGCCAGCTCACCGTTTTCAGGATCCGACTCTGGAAACACCATATATTTT. It specifies CASSPFSGSDSGNTIYF.

The V call is TRBV3-1 (or the pseudogene TRBV3-2), the J call TRBJ2-7; 10 bases match TRBD1. This CDR3 is 16 amino acids long. Germline V gene data show CDR1 as LGHDT and CDR2 as YNNKEL (reference sequence). V shed 1 base, J shed 3 bases, and the junction held 6 bases outside the gene matches. This CDR3 is CASSQGRRTGGYEQYF. CDR3 coding DNA: TGTGCCAGCAGCCAAGGTCGACGGACAGGGGGCTACGAGCAGTACTTC.

The rearrangement uses TRBV20-1 and TRBJ2-1; 7 positions agree with TRBD2. The CDR3 covers 11 residues. In germline, CDR1 is DFQATT, CDR2 SNEGSKA (reference sequence). The DNA of the CDR3 is TGCAGGACGTGGGAGGGAAATGAGCAGTTCTTC. It translates to CRTWEGNEQFF.

V and J are TRBV18 and TRBJ1-2; 7 nucleotides match TRBD1. The CDR3 runs to 15 residues. The germline gives CDR1 KGHSH, CDR2 LQKENI. V lost 3 bases, J lost 4 bases, and 8 bases stayed unmatched. Written as DNA, the CDR3 is TGTGCCAGCTCACCGTCAAGGGGGCAGGCCTATGGCTACACCTTC. Translation gives CASSPSRGQAYGYTF.